This T cell receptor (beta chain) originates from a study of blood T cell repertoires in COVID-19. Turning to the study itself: Sites in the United States, Italy and Spain provided acute and convalescent COVID-19 samples. PBMCs, B-cell-depleted T cells, or T cells were the source of the cDNA or gDNA that made up the material.

The CDR3 sequence is 15 residues long. Germline CDR1 SGHTA, CDR2 FQGTGA. The V gene lost 1 base and the J gene lost 6 bases, with 15 bases spanning the gap. As processed by the authors: Reference gene primer amplification yielded estimated nucleated cell counts. TCRdb keeps only in-frame clones here, not all; method: immunoSEQ multiplex PCR. The V and J calls and the clone size are those of that table, but D and trimming were determined from the DNA. Counted here are 150,000 to 200,000 clones, 70% to 90% occurring once; the ten biggest clones make up around 9.5%. This clone has more than one count but fewer than ten.

The genes are TRBV7-3 and TRBJ2-5, with D possibly being TRBD1 (6 bases). The clonotype comes from a woman of 80 years or more with acute or convalescent COVID-19. The source material was peripheral blood. CDR3 in amino acids: CASSLNWGLEKTQYF. The CDR3 nucleotides are TGTGCCAGCAGCTTAAATTGGGGGCTGGAGAAGACCCAGTACTTC.